The T cell receptor (beta chain) under discussion was sequenced for a study of human T cells and chemical hapten exposure. As regards this clonotype: Antigen specificity is unknown.

In the library, unique molecular identifiers were attached to individual cDNA molecules. Using its own MiXCR run on the RACE reads, TCRdb lists one record per CDR3 protein. The table has 65,000 to 85,000 distinct CDR3 sequences, over 9% seen once; the top ten hold around 1.5%. Looked up from germline, CDR1 is MDHEN and CDR2 is SYDVKM. This CDR3 contains 14 residues. V shed 2 bases, J shed 6 bases, and the junction held 6 bases outside the gene matches. Documented time point: patch test 1, 2 weeks after DPC sensitization. Treatment specified: therapeutic diphenylcyclopropenone sensitization with weekly scalp DPC. General study results and limits: The immune response of these alopecia patients might not match healthy individuals'.

This rearrangement joins TRBV28 to TRBJ1-1; TRBD1 matches 7 bases. The sequencing here drew on whole blood, taken in connection with sensitization to the hapten diphenylcyclopropenone (DPC). This TCR was sampled from a woman between 45 and 60 years old with alopecia areata. Some clones in this sample may be carry-over from other donors' samples. The CDR3: CASSLDRALPEAFF. For the CDR3, the DNA is TGTGCCAGCAGTTTAGACAGGGCGCTACCTGAAGCTTTCTTT.